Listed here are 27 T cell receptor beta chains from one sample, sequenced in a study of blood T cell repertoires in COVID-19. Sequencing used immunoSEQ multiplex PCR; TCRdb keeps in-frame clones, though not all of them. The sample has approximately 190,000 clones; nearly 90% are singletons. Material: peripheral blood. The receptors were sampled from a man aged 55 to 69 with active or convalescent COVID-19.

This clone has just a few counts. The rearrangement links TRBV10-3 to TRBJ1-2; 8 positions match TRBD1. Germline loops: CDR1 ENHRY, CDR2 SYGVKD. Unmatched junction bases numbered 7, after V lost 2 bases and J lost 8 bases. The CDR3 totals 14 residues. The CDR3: CAISEAGTGAGYTF. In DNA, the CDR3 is TGTGCCATCAGTGAGGCCGGGACAGGTGCCGGCTACACCTTC.

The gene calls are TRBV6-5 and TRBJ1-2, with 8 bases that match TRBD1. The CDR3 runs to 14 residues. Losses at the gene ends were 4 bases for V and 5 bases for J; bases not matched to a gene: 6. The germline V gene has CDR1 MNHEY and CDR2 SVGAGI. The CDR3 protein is CASSLTGESYGYTF. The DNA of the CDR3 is TGTGCCAGCAGTTTGACAGGGGAGAGTTATGGCTACACCTTC.

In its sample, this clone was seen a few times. The CDR3 reads CASSIDGTASNYGYTF. The CDR3, as DNA: TGTGCCAGTAGTATAGACGGGACAGCTTCTAACTATGGCTACACCTTC. The V gene is TRBV19, the J gene TRBJ1-2, with 7 bases lining up with TRBD1. The length of the CDR3 is 16 residues. The V and J ends lost 0 bases and 0 bases, in that order; junction bases with no gene match: 4. Germline values: CDR1 LNHDA, CDR2 SQIVND (reference sequence).

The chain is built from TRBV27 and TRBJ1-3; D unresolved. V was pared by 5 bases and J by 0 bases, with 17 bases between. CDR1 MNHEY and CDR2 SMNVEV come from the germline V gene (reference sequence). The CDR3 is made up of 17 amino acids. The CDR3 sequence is CASSRSADGSSGNTIYF. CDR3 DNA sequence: TGTGCCAGCAGTAGGAGCGCCGACGGTTCCTCTGGAAACACCATATATTTT.

The DNA for the CDR3 is TGTGCCAGCAGTCTTAGGGGGACGAATTCACCCCTCCACTTT. Translation gives CASSLRGTNSPLHF. This chain uses TRBV2 with TRBJ1-6; D is perhaps TRBD1 (6 bases). Per germline, CDR1 SNHLY and CDR2 FYNNEI. Trimming shortened V by 5 bases and J by 7 bases, and 12 bases separated the two germline ends. The CDR3 spans 14 residues.

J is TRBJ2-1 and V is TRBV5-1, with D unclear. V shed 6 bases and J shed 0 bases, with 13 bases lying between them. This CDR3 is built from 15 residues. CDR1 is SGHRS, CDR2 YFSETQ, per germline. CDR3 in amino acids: CASKVAAPSYNEQFF. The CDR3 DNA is TGCGCCAGCAAGGTCGCGGCCCCCTCCTACAATGAGCAGTTCTTC. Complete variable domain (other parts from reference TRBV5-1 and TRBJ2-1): KAGVTQTPRYLIKTRGQQVTLSCSPISGHRSVSWYQQTPGQGLQFLFEYFSETQRNKGNFPGRFSGRQFSNSRSEMNVSTLELGDSALYLCASKVAAPSYNEQFFGPGTRLTVL.

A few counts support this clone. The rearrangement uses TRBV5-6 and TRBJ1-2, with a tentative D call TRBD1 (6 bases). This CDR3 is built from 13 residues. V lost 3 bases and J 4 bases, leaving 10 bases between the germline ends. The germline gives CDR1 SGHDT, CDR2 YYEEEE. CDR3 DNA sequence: TGTGCCAGCAGCTCTGGACAGCCCTATGGCTACACCTTC. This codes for CASSSGQPYGYTF.

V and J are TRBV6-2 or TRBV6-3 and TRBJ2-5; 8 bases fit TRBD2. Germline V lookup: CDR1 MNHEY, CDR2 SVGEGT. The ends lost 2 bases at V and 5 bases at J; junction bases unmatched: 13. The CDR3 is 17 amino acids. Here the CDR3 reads CASSYGGGNLVRETQYF. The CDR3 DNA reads TGTGCCAGCAGTTACGGCGGGGGGAATCTGGTCCGGGAGACCCAGTACTTC.

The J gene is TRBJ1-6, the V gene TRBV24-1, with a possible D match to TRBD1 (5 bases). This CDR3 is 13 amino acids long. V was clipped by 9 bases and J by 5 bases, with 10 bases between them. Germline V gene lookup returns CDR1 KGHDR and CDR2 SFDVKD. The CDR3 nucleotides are TGTGCCACCCAGGGTCGAGATAATTCACCCCTCCACTTT. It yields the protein CATQGRDNSPLHF.

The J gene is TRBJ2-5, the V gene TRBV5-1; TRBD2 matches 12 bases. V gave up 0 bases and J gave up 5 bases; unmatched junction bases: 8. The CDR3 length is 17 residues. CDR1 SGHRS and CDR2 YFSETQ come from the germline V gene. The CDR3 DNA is TGCGCCAGCAGCTTGGTACTAGCGGGGGGCCTTGGTGAGACCCAGTACTTC. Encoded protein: CASSLVLAGGLGETQYF. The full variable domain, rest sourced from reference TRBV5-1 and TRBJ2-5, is KAGVTQTPRYLIKTRGQQVTLSCSPISGHRSVSWYQQTPGQGLQFLFEYFSETQRNKGNFPGRFSGRQFSNSRSEMNVSTLELGDSALYLCASSLVLAGGLGETQYFGPGTRLLVL.

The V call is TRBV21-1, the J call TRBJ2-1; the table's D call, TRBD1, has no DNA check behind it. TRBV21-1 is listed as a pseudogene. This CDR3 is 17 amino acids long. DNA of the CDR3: TGTGCCAGCAGCGAAAACAATCGATTTCGCTCCTACAATGAGCAGTTCTTC. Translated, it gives CASSENNRFRSYNEQFF.

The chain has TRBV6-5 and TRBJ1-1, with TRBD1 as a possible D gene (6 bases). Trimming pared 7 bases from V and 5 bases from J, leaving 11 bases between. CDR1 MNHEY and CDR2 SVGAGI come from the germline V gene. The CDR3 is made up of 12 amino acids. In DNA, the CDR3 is TGTGCCAGCACCCAGGGGTTGACTGAAGCTTTCTTT. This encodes CASTQGLTEAFF.

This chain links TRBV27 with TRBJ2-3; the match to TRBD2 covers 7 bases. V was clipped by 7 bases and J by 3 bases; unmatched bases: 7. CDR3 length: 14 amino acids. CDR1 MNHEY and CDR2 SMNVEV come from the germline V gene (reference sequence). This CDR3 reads CASMIVGGTDTQYF. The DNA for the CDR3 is TGTGCCAGCATGATCGTGGGGGGGACAGATACGCAGTATTTT.

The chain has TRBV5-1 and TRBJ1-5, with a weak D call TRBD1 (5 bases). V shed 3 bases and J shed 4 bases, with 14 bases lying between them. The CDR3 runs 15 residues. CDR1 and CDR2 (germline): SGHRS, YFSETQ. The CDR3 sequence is CASSSGRTLNQPQHF. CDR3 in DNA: TGCGCCAGCAGCTCGGGCAGGACACTTAATCAGCCCCAGCATTTT.

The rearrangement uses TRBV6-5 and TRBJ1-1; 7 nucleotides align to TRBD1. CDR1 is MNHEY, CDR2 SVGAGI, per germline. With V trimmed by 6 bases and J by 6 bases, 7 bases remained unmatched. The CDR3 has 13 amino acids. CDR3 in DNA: TGTGCCAGCAGCCGACAGGGTGGCCCTGAAGCTTTCTTT. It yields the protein CASSRQGGPEAFF.

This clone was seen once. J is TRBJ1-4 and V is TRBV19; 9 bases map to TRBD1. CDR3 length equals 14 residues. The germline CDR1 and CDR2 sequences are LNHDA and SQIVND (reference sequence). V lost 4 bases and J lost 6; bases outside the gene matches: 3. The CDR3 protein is CASSRTGAHEKLFF. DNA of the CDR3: TGTGCCAGTAGTAGGACAGGGGCTCATGAAAAACTGTTTTTT. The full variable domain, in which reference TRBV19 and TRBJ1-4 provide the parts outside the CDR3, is DGGITQSPKYLFRKEGQNVTLSCEQNLNHDAMYWYRQDPGQGLRLIYYSQIVNDFQKGDIAEGYSVSREKKESFPLTVTSAQKNPTAFYLCASSRTGAHEKLFFGSGTQLSVL.

CDR3 region: CASSSQGSTEAFF. The CDR3 nucleotides read TGCGCCAGCAGTTCCCAGGGATCCACTGAAGCTTTCTTT. This chain connects TRBV5-1 to TRBJ1-1; a weak D match, TRBD1 (5 bases). V lost 5 bases to trimming and J lost 4 bases, with 12 bases between them. CDR1 and CDR2 from the germline V gene are SGHRS and YFSETQ. The CDR3 covers 13 residues.

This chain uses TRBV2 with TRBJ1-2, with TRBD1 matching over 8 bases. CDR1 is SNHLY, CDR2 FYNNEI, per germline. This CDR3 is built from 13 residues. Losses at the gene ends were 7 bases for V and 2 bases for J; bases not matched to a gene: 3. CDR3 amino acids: CASKTGANYGYTF. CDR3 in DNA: TGTGCCAGCAAGACAGGGGCAAACTATGGCTACACCTTC.

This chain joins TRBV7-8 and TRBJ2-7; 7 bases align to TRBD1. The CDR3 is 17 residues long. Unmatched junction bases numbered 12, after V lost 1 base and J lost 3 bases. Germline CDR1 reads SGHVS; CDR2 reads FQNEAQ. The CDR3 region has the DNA TGTGCCAGCAGCTTAGGACGGACGGGACAGAGGCTCTACGAGCAGTACTTC. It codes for CASSLGRTGQRLYEQYF.

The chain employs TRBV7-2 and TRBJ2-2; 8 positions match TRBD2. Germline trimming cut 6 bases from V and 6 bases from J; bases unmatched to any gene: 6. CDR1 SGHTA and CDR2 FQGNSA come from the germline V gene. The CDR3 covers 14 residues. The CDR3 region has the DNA TGTGCCAGCAGGTCTAGCGGGCGGGCCGGGGAGCTGTTTTTT. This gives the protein CASRSSGRAGELFF.

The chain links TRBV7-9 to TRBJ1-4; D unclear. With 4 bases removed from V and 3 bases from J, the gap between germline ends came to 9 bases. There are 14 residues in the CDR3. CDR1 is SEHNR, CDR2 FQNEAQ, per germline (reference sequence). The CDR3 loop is CASSSRRANEKLFF. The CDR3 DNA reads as TGTGCCAGCAGCTCGCGCCGGGCTAATGAAAAACTGTTTTTT.

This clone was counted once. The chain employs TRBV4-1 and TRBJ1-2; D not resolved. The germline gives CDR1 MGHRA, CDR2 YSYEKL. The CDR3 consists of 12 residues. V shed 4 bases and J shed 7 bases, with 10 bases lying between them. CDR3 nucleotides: TGCGCCAGCAGCCGCACGACAACTGGCTACACCTTC. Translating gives CASSRTTTGYTF.

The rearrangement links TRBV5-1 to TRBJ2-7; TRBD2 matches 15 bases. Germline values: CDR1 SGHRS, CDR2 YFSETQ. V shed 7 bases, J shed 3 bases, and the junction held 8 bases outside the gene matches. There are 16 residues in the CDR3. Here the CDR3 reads CASGEGLAGGYYEQYF. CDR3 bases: TGCGCCAGCGGAGAGGGACTAGCGGGGGGTTACTACGAGCAGTACTTC.

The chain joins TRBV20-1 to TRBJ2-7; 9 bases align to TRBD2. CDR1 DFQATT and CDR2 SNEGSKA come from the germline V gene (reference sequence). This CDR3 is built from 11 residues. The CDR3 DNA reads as TGCCAAGCGGGGGGCAACTACGAGCAGTACTTC. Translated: CQAGGNYEQYF.

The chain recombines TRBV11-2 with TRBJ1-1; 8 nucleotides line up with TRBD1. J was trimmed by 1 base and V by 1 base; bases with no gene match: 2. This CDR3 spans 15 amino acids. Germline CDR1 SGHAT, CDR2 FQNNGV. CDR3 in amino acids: CASSLAGTGNTEAFF. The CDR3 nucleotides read TGTGCCAGCAGCTTAGCGGGGACAGGGAACACTGAAGCTTTCTTT. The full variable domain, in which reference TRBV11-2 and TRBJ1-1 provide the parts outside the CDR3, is EAGVAQSPRYKIIEKRQSVAFWCNPISGHATLYWYQQILGQGPKLLIQFQNNGVVDDSQLPKDRFSAERLKGVDSTLKIQPAKLEDSAVYLCASSLAGTGNTEAFFGQGTRLTVV.

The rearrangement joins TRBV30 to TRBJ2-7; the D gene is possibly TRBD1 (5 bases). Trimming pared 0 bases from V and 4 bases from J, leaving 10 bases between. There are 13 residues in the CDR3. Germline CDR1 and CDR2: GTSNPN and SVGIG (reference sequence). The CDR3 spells CAWSVQGAYEQYF. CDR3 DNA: TGTGCCTGGAGTGTACAAGGGGCATACGAGCAGTACTTC.

The CDR3: CASGAAPDTQYF. CDR3 in DNA: TGTGCCAGCGGGGCGGCCCCGGATACGCAGTATTTT. The chain combines TRBV7-9 with TRBJ2-3; possibly TRBD1 for D (5 bases). V was shortened by 8 bases and J by 6 bases, with 12 bases between the two germline ends. The CDR3 sequence is 12 residues long. Germline lookup yields CDR1 SEHNR and CDR2 FQNEAQ (reference sequence).